Sequencing of this T cell receptor beta chain was carried out in a study of chemoradiotherapy in HPV16-positive cancers. Whole-study results and caveats: HPV-specific T cells were functionally defined from only a couple of HPV16-positive patients.

Libraries were prepared by immunoSEQ multiplex PCR; TCRdb keeps only in-frame clonotypes and omits some of them. The sample records around 1,900 clones, 85% to 90% being singletons. Remarks on this clone: As yet, its antigen is unknown.

Germline CDR1 and CDR2: SGHVS and FQNEAQ. There are 15 residues in the CDR3. V gave up 5 bases and J gave up 7 bases, with 20 bases separating them. Repeated repertoire sampling spanned the course of chemoradiotherapy. The sample here was tumor tissue, taken from a patient who underwent chemoradiotherapy. This chain joins TRBV7-8 and TRBJ1-2; perhaps TRBD1 as D (6 bases). The TCR sequence derives from a human donor with HPV-associated anogenital cancer. CDR3 residues: CASSPRVRGEGGYTF. The CDR3 nucleotides read TGTGCCAGCAGCCCAAGGGTCAGGGGTGAAGGTGGCTACACCTTC.